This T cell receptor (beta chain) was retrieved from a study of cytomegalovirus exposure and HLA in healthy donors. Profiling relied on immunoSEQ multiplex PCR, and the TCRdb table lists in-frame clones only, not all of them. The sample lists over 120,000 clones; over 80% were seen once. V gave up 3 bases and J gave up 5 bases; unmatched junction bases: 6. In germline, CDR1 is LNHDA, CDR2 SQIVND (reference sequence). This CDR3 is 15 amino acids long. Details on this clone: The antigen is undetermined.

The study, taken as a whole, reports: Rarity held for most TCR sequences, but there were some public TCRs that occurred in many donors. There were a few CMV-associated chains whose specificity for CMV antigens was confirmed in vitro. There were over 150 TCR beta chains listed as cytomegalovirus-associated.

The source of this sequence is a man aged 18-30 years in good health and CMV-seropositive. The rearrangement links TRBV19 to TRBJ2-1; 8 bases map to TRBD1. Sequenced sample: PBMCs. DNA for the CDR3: TGTGCCAGTAGTATTATCCAGGGGGCAAACAATGAGCAGTTCTTC. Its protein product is CASSIIQGANNEQFF.